Listed here are 7 T cell receptor beta chains from one sample, sequenced in a study of OX40 agonist ivuxolimab in advanced cancers. Clones were read by immunoSEQ multiplex PCR, and TCRdb kept only the in-frame ones, dropping some. The repertoire holds 70,000 or so clones, with about 82% as singletons. The source was CD4+ or CD8+ T cells sorted from blood, collected in a trial of the OX40 agonist ivuxolimab. The receptors shown here come from an adult with an advanced solid tumor such as melanoma, head and neck, liver or kidney cancer.

The chain uses TRBV7-6 and TRBJ2-7, with D possibly being TRBD2 (5 bases). This CDR3 region has 13 residues. Trimming removed 5 bases at V and 5 bases at J, with 13 bases between. The V gene's germline CDR1 is SGHVS and CDR2 FNYEAQ. CDR3 DNA sequence: TGTGCCAGCAGCGGACGGACTCTGAACGAGCAGTACTTC. Encoded protein: CASSGRTLNEQYF.

The chain carries TRBV28 and TRBJ2-7; D is perhaps TRBD2 (5 bases). Looked up from germline, CDR1 is MDHEN and CDR2 is SYDVKM. There are 15 residues in the CDR3. The germline V and J ends were trimmed by 6 bases and 0 bases, with 15 bases remaining between them. The CDR3, as DNA: TGTGCCAGCAGCTCTAACCTGGGAGTCTCCTACGAGCAGTACGTC. It specifies CASSSNLGVSYEQYV.

This chain links TRBV5-5 with TRBJ2-7, with TRBD1 matching over 11 bases. V dropped 6 bases and J dropped 3; count of bases not matched to a gene: 11. The CDR3 runs to 16 residues. CDR1 SGHKS and CDR2 YYEKEE come from the germline V gene (reference sequence). The chain's CDR3 is CASNLRPGTGGYEQYV. The CDR3 nucleotides are TGTGCCAGCAACCTCCGACCTGGGACAGGGGGCTACGAGCAGTACGTC.

The V gene is TRBV11-2, the J gene TRBJ1-3; possibly TRBD1 for D (5 bases). CDR1 SGHAT and CDR2 FQNNGV come from the germline V gene. The CDR3 runs to 16 residues. The germline V and J ends were trimmed by 2 bases and 2 bases, with 13 bases remaining between them. The CDR3 DNA reads as TGTGCCAGCAGCTTATATTCCCCGGGACCTGGAAACACCATATATTTT. It yields the protein CASSLYSPGPGNTIYF.

The chain uses TRBV5-8 and TRBJ2-5; D uncertain. This CDR3 spans 13 amino acids. CDR1 is SGHTS, CDR2 YDEGEE, per germline. Trimming shortened V by 0 bases and J by 2 bases, and 5 bases separated the two germline ends. Here the CDR3 reads CASSLVRQETQYF. CDR3 nucleotides: TGTGCCAGCAGCTTGGTAAGGCAAGAGACCCAGTACTTC.

The chain links TRBV7-9 to TRBJ1-1, with no clear D. The CDR3 loop spans 14 amino acids. Germline CDR1 SEHNR, CDR2 FQNEAQ (reference sequence). Trimming removed 5 bases from V and 4 bases from J, with 14 bases in between. CDR3 sequence reads: CASSPQSSFTEAFF. In DNA, the CDR3 is TGTGCCAGCAGCCCTCAAAGTTCCTTCACTGAAGCTTTCTTT. The whole variable domain, remainder taken from reference TRBV7-9 and TRBJ1-1, is DTGVSQNPRHKITKRGQNVTFRCDPISEHNRLYWYRQTLGQGPEFLTYFQNEAQLEKSRLLSDRFSAERPKGSFSTLEIQRTEQGDSAMYLCASSPQSSFTEAFFGQGTRLTVV.

The V call is TRBV19, the J call TRBJ2-1; TRBD2 matches at 8 bases. With 10 bases clipped from V and 4 bases from J, the junction kept 12 bases outside the gene matches. Germline V lookup: CDR1 LNHDA, CDR2 SQIVND (reference sequence). CDR3 length: 15 amino acids. This CDR3 reads CATAYKRGIYNEQFF. The DNA for the CDR3 is TGTGCCACCGCCTATAAGCGGGGGATATACAATGAGCAGTTCTTC.